Listed here is a single T cell receptor beta chain. The entry originates in a study of blood T cell repertoires in COVID-19. Background on the study: Some COVID-19 samples were acute and others convalescent; all came from the United States, Italy and Spain.

Per the original methods: Scientists estimated how many nucleated cells there were by amplifying reference gene primers. Only in-frame clones appear in the TCRdb table, and some are missing; sequencing was by immunoSEQ multiplex PCR. The V and J calls and clone size are taken from that table; D and trimming were inferred from the DNA. The sample shows 150,000 to 200,000 clones, around 85% of them seen only once. Germline V lookup: CDR1 MNHEY, CDR2 SVGAGI. Trimming removed 5 bases at V and 4 bases at J, with 11 bases between. This CDR3 has 13 amino acids. The receptor comes from a woman aged 55-70 years with COVID-19, enrolled during active disease. The sequenced material came from peripheral blood. The rearrangement uses TRBV6-5 and TRBJ1-2; D uncertain. The CDR3 DNA sequence: TGTGCCAGCAGTCGTAGGGAGGGCTATGGCTACACCTTC. This translates into CASSRREGYGYTF.